Below, 15 T cell receptor beta chains from the same sample are listed, as sequenced in a study of blood T cell repertoires in COVID-19. Using immunoSEQ multiplex PCR, the repertoire was profiled, and TCRdb retains in-frame clones only, with some absent. This repertoire shows hundreds of thousands of clones, around 82% found once; its top ten account for 3% to 4.5%. Sample: peripheral blood. The receptor set was obtained from a woman of 80 years or more with acute or convalescent COVID-19.

The chain uses TRBV12-3 or TRBV12-4 and TRBJ1-2; no clear D. CDR3 length: 12 amino acids. Trimming stripped 6 bases from V and 5 bases from J, with 10 bases between. CDR3 bases: TGTGCCAGCAGCCTAGATCTATATGGCTACACCTTC. Residues: CASSLDLYGYTF.

This chain connects TRBV9 to TRBJ2-2; D might be TRBD1 (7 bases). This CDR3 region has 16 residues. Trimming took off 0 bases at V and 1 base at J, with 10 bases between the two ends. The germline CDR1 and CDR2 sequences are SGDLS and YYNGEE. Written as DNA, the CDR3 is TGTGCCAGCAGCGTAGCAGGGGGGCTGAACACCGGGGAGCTGTTTTTT. Protein product: CASSVAGGLNTGELFF.

V is TRBV2 and J is TRBJ1-6; tentatively, D is TRBD1 (6 bases). The ends were cut back, 6 bases at V and 9 bases at J, with 21 bases in the middle. CDR3 length: 16 residues. In germline, CDR1 is SNHLY, CDR2 FYNNEI. The CDR3 coding sequence is TGTGCCAGCAGACAACTATCAGGCAGGGGTAGTTCACCCCTCCACTTT. Encoded protein: CASRQLSGRGSSPLHF.

CDR3 loop: CASSPFSTGELFF. The CDR3 bases are TGTGCCAGCAGCCCTTTCAGCACCGGGGAGCTGTTTTTT. This chain joins TRBV3-1 (or the pseudogene TRBV3-2) and TRBJ2-2; D remains ambiguous. Germline V gene sequence: CDR1 LGHDT, CDR2 YNNKEL (reference sequence). The CDR3 extends over 13 amino acids. The V and J ends lost 4 bases and 4 bases respectively, with 7 bases between them.

This chain connects TRBV6-5 to TRBJ1-5, with unresolved D. CDR3 length: 15 residues. Germline V gene sequence: CDR1 MNHEY, CDR2 SVGAGI. Trimming left V 7 bases short and J 8 bases short, with 21 bases between. In DNA, the CDR3 is TGTGCCAGCAAGACTACGGCGCGGTCCAGTGAGCCCCAGCATTTT. Amino acids: CASKTTARSSEPQHF.

This sequence joins TRBV6-5 and TRBJ1-2; D not certain. V lost 3 bases and J lost 3, with 8 bases in between. This CDR3 has 13 amino acids. Germline-derived CDR1 and CDR2 are MNHEY and SVGAGI. CDR3: CASSYLSDYGYTF. As DNA, the CDR3 is TGTGCCAGCAGTTATTTATCTGACTATGGCTACACCTTC.

About this clone itself: An end of the junction differs from the germline gene, which may be a read error. The J gene is TRBJ1-1, the V gene TRBV6-1; 7 bases line up with TRBD1. The CDR3 covers 16 residues. Germline V gene lookup returns CDR1 MNHNS and CDR2 SASEGT. CDR3 nucleotide sequence: TGTGCCAGCAGCGAAGAGGCTAGGACAGGGAACACTGAAGCTTTCTTT. It specifies CASSEEARTGNTEAFF.

The J gene is TRBJ1-2, the V gene TRBV9; TRBD1 matches at 7 bases. The CDR3 is made up of 16 amino acids. The ends lost 3 bases at V and 4 bases at J; junction bases unmatched: 12. CDR1 SGDLS and CDR2 YYNGEE come from the germline V gene. The chain's CDR3 is CASSASGGQAGYGYTF. The CDR3 bases are TGTGCCAGCAGCGCGTCAGGAGGACAGGCAGGCTATGGCTACACCTTC.

The V call is TRBV29-1, the J call TRBJ1-2; a possible D gene is TRBD1 (6 bases). CDR1 and CDR2 (germline): SQVTM, ANQGSEA. There are 13 residues in the CDR3. Deletions cut 4 bases from V and 1 base from J, with 10 bases between. The chain's CDR3 is CSVGQVLNYGYTF. CDR3 DNA: TGCAGCGTTGGACAGGTCCTTAACTATGGCTACACCTTC.

This chain joins TRBV6-5 and TRBJ2-7; 9 bases agree with TRBD1. The germline CDR1 and CDR2 sequences are MNHEY and SVGAGI. The V segment lost 6 bases and the J segment 4 bases; nucleotides outside the gene matches: 7. This CDR3 contains 14 residues. The CDR3 region has the DNA TGTGCCAGCAGGGGGGACAGGGTTTTTTACGAGCAGTACTTC. Translated: CASRGDRVFYEQYF.

In the case of this clone: A junction end diverges from the germline sequence, so it may reflect a read error. The CDR3 bases are TGCAGCATTGATTCGGGGACTAGCACAGATACGCAGTATTTT. This sequence encodes CSIDSGTSTDTQYF. The chain uses TRBV29-1 and TRBJ2-3, with D possibly being TRBD2 (6 bases). CDR3 length: 14 residues. Per the germline V gene, CDR1 is SQVTM and CDR2 is ANQGSEA.

The CDR3 sequence is CASSSTGAGEQYF. The CDR3 bases are TGTGCCAGTAGTAGCACAGGGGCCGGCGAGCAGTACTTC. The V and J genes are TRBV19 and TRBJ2-7; 7 nucleotides match TRBD1. The J segment lost 6 bases and the V segment lost 4 bases, leaving 6 bases of the junction unmatched. The CDR3 length is 13 residues. Per the germline V gene, CDR1 is LNHDA and CDR2 is SQIVND (reference sequence).

This chain uses TRBV24-1 with TRBJ1-2; D is possibly TRBD1 (6 bases). The CDR3 totals 15 residues. CDR1 and CDR2 (germline): KGHDR, SFDVKD. The V and J ends lost 4 bases and 2 bases respectively, with 13 bases between them. The CDR3 DNA reads as TGTGCCACCAGTGACTTCCGGGACACCAACTATGGCTACACCTTC. This encodes CATSDFRDTNYGYTF.

This chain uses TRBV15 with TRBJ1-2, with D maybe TRBD1 (6 bases). Trimming stripped 3 bases from V and 1 base from J, with 15 bases between. CDR3 length equals 16 residues. The germline CDR1 and CDR2 sequences are LNHNV and YYDKDF (reference sequence). Here the CDR3 DNA reads TGTGCCACCAGCAGGGGGGCCACAGTCCTTAACTATGGCTACACCTTC. This translates into CATSRGATVLNYGYTF.

This chain links TRBV5-6 with TRBJ1-3; D is perhaps TRBD1 (5 bases). V was trimmed by 4 bases and J by 0 bases, leaving 11 bases between them. The CDR3 is made up of 15 amino acids. Germline V CDR1 and CDR2: SGHDT, YYEEEE. DNA of the CDR3: TGTGCCAGCAGCCAGTACAGGAGCTCTGGAAACACCATATATTTT. Encoded protein: CASSQYRSSGNTIYF. Combining the CDR3 with reference TRBV5-6 and TRBJ1-3 gives the whole variable domain DAGVTQSPTHLIKTRGQQVTLRCSPKSGHDTVSWYQQALGQGPQFIFQYYEEEERQRGNFPDRFSGHQFPNYSSELNVNALLLGDSALYLCASSQYRSSGNTIYFGEGSWLTVV.